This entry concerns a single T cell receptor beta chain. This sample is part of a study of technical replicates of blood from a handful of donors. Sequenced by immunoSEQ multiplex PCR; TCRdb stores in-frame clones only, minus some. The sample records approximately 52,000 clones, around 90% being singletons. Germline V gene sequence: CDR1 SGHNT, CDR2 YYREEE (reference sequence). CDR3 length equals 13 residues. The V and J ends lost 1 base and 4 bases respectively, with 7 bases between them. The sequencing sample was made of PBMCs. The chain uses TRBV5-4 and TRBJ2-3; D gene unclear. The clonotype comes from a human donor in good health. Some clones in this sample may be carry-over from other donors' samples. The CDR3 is CASSLTRPDTQYF. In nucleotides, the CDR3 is TGTGCCAGCAGCTTGACGCGGCCAGATACGCAGTATTTT. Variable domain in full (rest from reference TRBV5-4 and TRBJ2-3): ETGVTQSPTHLIKTRGQQVTLRCSSQSGHNTVSWYQQALGQGPQFIFQYYREEENGRGNFPPRFSGLQFPNYSSELNVNALELDDSALYLCASSLTRPDTQYFGPGTRLTVL.